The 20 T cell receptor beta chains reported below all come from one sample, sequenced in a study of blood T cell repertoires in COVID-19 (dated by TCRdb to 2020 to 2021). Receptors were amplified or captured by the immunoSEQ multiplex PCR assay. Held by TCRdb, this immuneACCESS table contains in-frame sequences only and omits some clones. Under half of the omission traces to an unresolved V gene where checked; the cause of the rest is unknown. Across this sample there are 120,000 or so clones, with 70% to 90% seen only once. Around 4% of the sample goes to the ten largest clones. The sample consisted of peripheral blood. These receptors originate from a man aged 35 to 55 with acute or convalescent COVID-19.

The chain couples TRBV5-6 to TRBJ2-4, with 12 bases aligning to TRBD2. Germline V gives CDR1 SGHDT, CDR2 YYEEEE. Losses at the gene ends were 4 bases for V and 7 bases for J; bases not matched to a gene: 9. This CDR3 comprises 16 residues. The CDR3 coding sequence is TGTGCCAGCAGCCTACCAAGGACTAGCGGGATGAACATTCAGTACTTC. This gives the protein CASSLPRTSGMNIQYF. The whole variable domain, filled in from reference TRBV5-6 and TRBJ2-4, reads DAGVTQSPTHLIKTRGQQVTLRCSPKSGHDTVSWYQQALGQGPQFIFQYYEEEERQRGNFPDRFSGHQFPNYSSELNVNALLLGDSALYLCASSLPRTSGMNIQYFGAGTRLSVL.

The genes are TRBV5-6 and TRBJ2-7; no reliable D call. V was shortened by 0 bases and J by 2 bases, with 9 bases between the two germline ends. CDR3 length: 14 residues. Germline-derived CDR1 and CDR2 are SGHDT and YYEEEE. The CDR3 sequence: CASSLGQVAYEQYF. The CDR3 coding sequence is TGTGCCAGCAGCTTGGGCCAGGTCGCCTACGAGCAGTACTTC.

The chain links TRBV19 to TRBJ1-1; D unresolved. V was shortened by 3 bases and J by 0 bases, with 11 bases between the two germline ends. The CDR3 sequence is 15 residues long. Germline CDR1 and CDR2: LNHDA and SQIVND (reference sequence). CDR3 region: CASSMAQAMNTEAFF. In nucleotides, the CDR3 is TGTGCCAGTAGTATGGCGCAGGCCATGAACACTGAAGCTTTCTTT.

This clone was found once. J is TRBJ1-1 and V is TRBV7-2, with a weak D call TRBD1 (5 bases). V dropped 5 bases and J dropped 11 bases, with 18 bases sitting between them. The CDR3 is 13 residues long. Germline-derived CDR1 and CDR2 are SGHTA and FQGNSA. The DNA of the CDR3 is TGTGCCAGCAGCCCACCAGGGCGCGACCTGGCTTTCTTT. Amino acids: CASSPPGRDLAFF. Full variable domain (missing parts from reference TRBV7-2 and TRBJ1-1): GAGVSQSPSNKVTEKGKDVELRCDPISGHTALYWYRQSLGQGLEFLIYFQGNSAPDKSGLPSDRFSAERTGGSVSTLTIQRTQQEDSAVYLCASSPPGRDLAFFGQGTRLTVV.

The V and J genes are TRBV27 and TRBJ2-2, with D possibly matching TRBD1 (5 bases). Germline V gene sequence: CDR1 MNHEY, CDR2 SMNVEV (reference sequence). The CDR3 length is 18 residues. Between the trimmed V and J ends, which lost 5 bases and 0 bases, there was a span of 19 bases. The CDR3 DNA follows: TGTGCCAGCAGTCCCCAGGGTTACCCCCCAGCGAACACCGGGGAGCTGTTTTTT. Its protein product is CASSPQGYPPANTGELFF.

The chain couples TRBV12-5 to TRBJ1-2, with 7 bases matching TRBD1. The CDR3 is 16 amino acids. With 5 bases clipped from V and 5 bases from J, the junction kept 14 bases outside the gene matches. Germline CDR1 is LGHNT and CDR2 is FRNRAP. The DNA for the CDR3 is TGTGCTAGTGGTCCACTACAGGGGTTGACACAATATGGCTACACCTTC. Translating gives CASGPLQGLTQYGYTF.

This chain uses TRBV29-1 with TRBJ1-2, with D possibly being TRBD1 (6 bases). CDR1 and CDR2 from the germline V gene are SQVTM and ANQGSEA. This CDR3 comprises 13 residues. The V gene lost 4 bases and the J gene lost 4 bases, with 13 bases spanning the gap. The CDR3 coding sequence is TGCAGCGTTGTACAGGGACGAGGCTATGGCTACACCTTC. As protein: CSVVQGRGYGYTF. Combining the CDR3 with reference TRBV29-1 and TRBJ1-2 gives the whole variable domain SAVISQKPSRDICQRGTSLTIQCQVDSQVTMMFWYRQQPGQSLTLIATANQGSEATYESGFVIDKFPISRPNLTFSTLTVSNMSPEDSSIYLCSVVQGRGYGYTFGSGTRLTVV.

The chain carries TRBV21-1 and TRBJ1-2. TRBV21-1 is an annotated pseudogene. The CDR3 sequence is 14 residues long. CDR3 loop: CASSRRVINYGYTF. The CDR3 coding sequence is TGTGCCAGCAGCAGGAGGGTCATAAACTATGGCTACACCTTC.

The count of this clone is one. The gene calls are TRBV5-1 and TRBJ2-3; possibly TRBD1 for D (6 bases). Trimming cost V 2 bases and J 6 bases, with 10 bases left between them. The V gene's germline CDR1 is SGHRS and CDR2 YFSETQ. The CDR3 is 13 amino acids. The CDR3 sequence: CASSFRGGDTQYF. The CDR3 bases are TGCGCCAGCAGCTTCAGGGGTGGGGATACGCAGTATTTT.

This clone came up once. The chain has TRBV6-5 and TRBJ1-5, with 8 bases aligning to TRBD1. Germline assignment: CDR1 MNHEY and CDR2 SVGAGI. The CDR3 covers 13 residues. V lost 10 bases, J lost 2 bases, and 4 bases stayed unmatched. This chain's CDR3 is CAKTGDGNQPQHF. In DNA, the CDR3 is TGTGCCAAGACAGGGGATGGCAATCAGCCCCAGCATTTT.

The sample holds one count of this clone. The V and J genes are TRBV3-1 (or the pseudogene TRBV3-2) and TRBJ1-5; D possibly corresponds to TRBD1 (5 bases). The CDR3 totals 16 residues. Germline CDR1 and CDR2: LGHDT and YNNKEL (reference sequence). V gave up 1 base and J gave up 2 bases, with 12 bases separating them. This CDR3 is CASSQGTGWRNQPQHF. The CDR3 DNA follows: TGTGCCAGCAGCCAAGGAACAGGATGGCGCAATCAGCCCCAGCATTTT.

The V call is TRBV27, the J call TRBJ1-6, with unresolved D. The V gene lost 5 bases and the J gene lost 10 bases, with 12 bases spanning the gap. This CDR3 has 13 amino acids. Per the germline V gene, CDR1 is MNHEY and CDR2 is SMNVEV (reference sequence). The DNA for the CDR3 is TGTGCCAGCAGTGAATGGTTCGGGTCACCCCTCCACTTT. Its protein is CASSEWFGSPLHF.

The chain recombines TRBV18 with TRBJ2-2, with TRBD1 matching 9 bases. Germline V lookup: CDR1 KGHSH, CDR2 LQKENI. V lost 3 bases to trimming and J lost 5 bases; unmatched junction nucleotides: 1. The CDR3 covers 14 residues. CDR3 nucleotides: TGTGCCAGCTCACCGGGACAGGGAACCGGGGAGCTGTTTTTT. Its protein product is CASSPGQGTGELFF. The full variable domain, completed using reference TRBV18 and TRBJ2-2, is NAGVMQNPRHLVRRRGQEARLRCSPMKGHSHVYWYRQLPEEGLKFMVYLQKENIIDESGMPKERFSAEFPKEGPSILRIQQVVRGDSAAYFCASSPGQGTGELFFGEGSRLTVL.

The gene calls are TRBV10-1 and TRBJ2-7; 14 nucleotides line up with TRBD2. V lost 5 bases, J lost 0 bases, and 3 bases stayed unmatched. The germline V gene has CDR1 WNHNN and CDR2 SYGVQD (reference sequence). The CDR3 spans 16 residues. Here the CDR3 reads CASSTGTSGSSYEQYF. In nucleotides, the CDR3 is TGCGCCAGCAGTACCGGGACTAGCGGGAGCTCCTACGAGCAGTACTTC.

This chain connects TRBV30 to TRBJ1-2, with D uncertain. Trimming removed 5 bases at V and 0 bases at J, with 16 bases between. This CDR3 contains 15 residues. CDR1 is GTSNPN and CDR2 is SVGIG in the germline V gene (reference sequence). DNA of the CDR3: TGTGCCTGGGGGAGGCCCGGCTTCGCTAACTATGGCTACACCTTC. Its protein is CAWGRPGFANYGYTF.

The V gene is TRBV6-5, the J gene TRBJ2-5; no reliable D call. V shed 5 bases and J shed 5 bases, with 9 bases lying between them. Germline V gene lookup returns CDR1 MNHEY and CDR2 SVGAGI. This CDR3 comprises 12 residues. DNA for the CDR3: TGTGCCAGCAGTCGCCCCGCGGAGACCCAGTACTTC. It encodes CASSRPAETQYF.

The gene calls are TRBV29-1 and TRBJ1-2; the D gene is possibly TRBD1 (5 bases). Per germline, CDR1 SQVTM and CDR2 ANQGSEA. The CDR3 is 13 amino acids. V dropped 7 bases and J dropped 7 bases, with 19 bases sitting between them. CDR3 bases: TGCAGCGCCCTACAGGTTCTTGGCGGTGGCTACACCTTC. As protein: CSALQVLGGGYTF.

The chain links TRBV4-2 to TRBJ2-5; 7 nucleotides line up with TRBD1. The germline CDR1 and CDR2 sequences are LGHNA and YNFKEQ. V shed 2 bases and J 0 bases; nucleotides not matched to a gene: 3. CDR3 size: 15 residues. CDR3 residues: CASSQPDRYQETQYF. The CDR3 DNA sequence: TGTGCCAGCAGCCAACCGGACAGGTACCAAGAGACCCAGTACTTC.

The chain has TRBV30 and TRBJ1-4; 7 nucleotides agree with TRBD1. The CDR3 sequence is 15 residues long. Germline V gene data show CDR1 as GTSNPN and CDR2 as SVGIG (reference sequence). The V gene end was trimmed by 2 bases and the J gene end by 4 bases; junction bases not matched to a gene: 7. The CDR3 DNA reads TGTGCCTGGAGTACAACCAGGGGGTTTAATGAAAAACTGTTTTTT. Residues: CAWSTTRGFNEKLFF.

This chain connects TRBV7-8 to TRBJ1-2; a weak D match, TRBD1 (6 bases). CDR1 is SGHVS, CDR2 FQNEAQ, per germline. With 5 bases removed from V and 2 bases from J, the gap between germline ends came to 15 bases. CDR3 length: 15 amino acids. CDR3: CASSENRVPNYGYTF. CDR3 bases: TGTGCCAGCAGCGAGAACAGGGTCCCGAACTATGGCTACACCTTC.